This T cell receptor beta chain was documented in a study of blood T cell repertoires in COVID-19 (dated by TCRdb to about 2020). Context from the whole study: Collaborator samples came from the United States, Italy and Spain and covered acute and convalescent phases of COVID-19. The material from the prospective study consisted of cDNA or gDNA derived from T cells, B-cell-depleted T cells, or PBMCs. The dataset comprised deeply sampled blood TCRbeta repertoires from subjects exposed to, actively infected with, or recovered from COVID-19. The repertoires were released in a freely available public database meant as a resource for research on the immune response to SARS-CoV-2. The samples were drawn from the first 160 participants of the ongoing ImmuneRACE study and from 1,254 subjects provided by 6 global collaborators. A de-identified subject ID, COVID-19 status, age in years and sex were almost always included in the sample metadata. Where HLA class I and class II types were available, the types were taken from metadata supplied by the sample provider, not from assay-based typing. Paper-wide results and their limitations: How much clinical and demographic metadata was included differed by source and by participant, and the metadata was provided uncurated.

The immunoSEQ Assay, a bias-controlled multiplex PCR, was used to amplify TCRbeta CDR3 regions from genomic DNA. On the study's bioinformatics: Within the assay, amplification of reference gene primers was used to estimate how many nucleated cells each sample contained. To quantify the absolute abundance of each unique TCRbeta CDR3 rearrangement, sequence reads were collapsed and filtered. Productive Simpson clonality was computed per sample as the square root of Simpson's diversity index over productive rearrangements. Sourced from immuneACCESS, this table was stored by TCRdb with only in-frame sequences that have V and J called. A share of the clones is absent; for the studies checked, an unresolved V gene accounts for under half, and the remainder has no known explanation. The V and J calls and the clone size are those of that table, but D and trimming were determined from the DNA. The table for this sample lists hundreds of thousands of clones; roughly 91% of them were counted only once. The ten most abundant clones make up 0.95% to 1% of the sample.

The CDR3 runs 15 residues from the cysteine to the phenylalanine. The retained sequence is limited to the CDR3, 45 bases, with the frame set at the first base. Clipping removes 4 bases from V and 2 bases from J, with 5 as the unmatched junction base count. Looking up the germline V gene yields CDR1 SGHTS and CDR2 YDEGEE. On this clone: The antigen this receptor binds is unknown. No base-level quality is on record; no much larger clone is a single base apart.

Another Seattle source contributed samples from volunteer blood donors who had recovered from COVID-19. Whole blood was collected in K2EDTA tubes by collaborating institutions according to the institutions' own protocols. Collaborator samples were shipped for TCRbeta analysis as frozen whole blood, isolated PBMCs, or DNA extracted from either sample type. The sample consisted of peripheral blood. The chain uses TRBV5-8 and TRBJ2-3, with 9 bases matching TRBD1. The receptor was isolated from a woman in her thirties or forties who had recovered from COVID-19. The DNA reads TGTGCCAGCAGCCCCGGGACAGGGCACACAGATACGCAGTATTTT. Its product reads: CASSPGTGHTDTQYF.